These 12 T cell receptor beta chains came from one sample sequenced in a study of CD8 T cells in ankylosing spondylitis. TCRdb reanalysed the 5' RACE reads using MiXCR and keeps one entry per CDR3 protein. The data contain about 69,000 distinct CDR3 sequences, approximately 5% of them singletons. Sequencing was carried out using blood, either unsorted or a sorted T cell fraction (not recorded which). These receptor sequences come from a male donor with ankylosing spondylitis or in good health (not recorded which).

This clonotype occurred many times. The chain recombines TRBV5-1 with TRBJ2-2, with a possible D match to TRBD1 (5 bases). CDR3 size: 16 residues. CDR1 is SGHRS and CDR2 is YFSETQ in the germline V gene. V lost 9 bases to trimming and J lost 5 bases, with 23 bases between them. The CDR3 is CATAPPDSRITGELFF. In DNA form, the CDR3 reads TGCGCCACCGCCCCCCCTGACAGTAGGATTACCGGGGAGCTGTTTTTT.

In this sample, this clonotype turned up once. A clone one base away is much larger, so this may be a read error. The chain uses TRBV11-3 and TRBJ2-3; D remains unclear. Looked up from germline, CDR1 is SGHNT and CDR2 is YENEEA. The CDR3 has 15 amino acids. In DNA form, the CDR3 reads TGTACCAGCAGCTTAGGTGGGATCCCCACAGATACGCAGTATTTT. Residues: CTSSLGGIPTDTQYF.

This clonotype was recorded at least ten times. V and J are TRBV12-3 or TRBV12-4 and TRBJ2-1; perhaps TRBD1 as D (8 bases). Deletions cut 3 bases from V and 7 bases from J, with 13 bases between. This CDR3 is 14 amino acids long. The CDR3 here is CASSLTGEGNEQFF. As DNA, the CDR3 is TGTGCCAGCAGTTTGACAGGGGAGGGAAATGAGCAGTTCTTC.

Ten or more counts support this clonotype. The chain has TRBV27 and TRBJ2-5, with D unclear. There are 11 residues in the CDR3. Trimming took off 6 bases at V and 4 bases at J, with 6 bases between the two ends. Germline V lookup: CDR1 MNHEY, CDR2 SMNVEV (reference sequence). Here the CDR3 DNA reads TGTGCCAGCAGCAAGAGAGAGACCCAGTACTTC. It yields the protein CASSKRETQYF.

This clonotype was seen many times. V usage is TRBV7-3 and J usage is TRBJ2-1; TRBD2 might be the D (6 bases). V lost 4 bases and J 6 bases, leaving 16 bases between the germline ends. The CDR3 consists of 15 residues. CDR1 SGHTA and CDR2 FQGTGA come from the germline V gene. CDR3 loop: CASSSPWGVGNEQFF. Here the CDR3 DNA reads TGTGCCAGCAGCTCCCCCTGGGGGGTAGGCAATGAGCAGTTCTTC.

Many counts were recorded for this clonotype. This chain joins TRBV4-1 and TRBJ2-2; 10 bases match TRBD2. The CDR3 is 18 residues long. With V trimmed by 0 bases and J by 0 bases, 4 bases remained unmatched. Germline V lookup: CDR1 MGHRA, CDR2 YSYEKL. The CDR3 sequence: CASSQDPGLAANTGELFF. The CDR3 nucleotides are TGCGCCAGCAGCCAAGATCCCGGACTAGCGGCGAACACCGGGGAGCTGTTTTTT.

This chain connects TRBV2 to TRBJ2-2, with a tentative D call TRBD2 (7 bases). V lost 3 bases and J lost 7, with 15 bases in between. Germline CDR1 reads SNHLY; CDR2 reads FYNNEI. This CDR3 is built from 15 residues. The CDR3 region has the DNA TGTGCCAGCAGTGAGGGGGGGGGCAGTTTCGGGGAGCTGTTTTTT. Its translation is CASSEGGGSFGELFF.

The table lists this clonotype with many counts. The CDR3 DNA follows: TGTGCCAGCAGTGGAGGGGACAGGGGGCTTAGGCGGGTCAGGAACACTGAAGCTTTCTTT. Translating gives CASSGGDRGLRRVRNTEAFF. The chain is built from TRBV27 and TRBJ1-1, with 12 bases fitting TRBD1. The J segment lost 1 base and the V segment lost 5 bases, leaving 17 bases of the junction unmatched. This CDR3 has 20 residues. Germline V CDR1 and CDR2: MNHEY, SMNVEV (reference sequence).

This clonotype was counted ten times or more. This rearrangement joins TRBV18 to TRBJ2-1; weak D call: TRBD1 (5 bases). The CDR3 totals 15 residues. V was pared by 2 bases and J by 0 bases, with 8 bases between. From germline, CDR1 is KGHSH and CDR2 LQKENI. This CDR3 is CASSPSQGSYNEQFF. The CDR3 DNA is TGTGCCAGCTCACCATCTCAGGGCTCCTACAATGAGCAGTTCTTC.

This clonotype was seen ten or more times. The rearrangement links TRBV1 to TRBJ2-7; the table's D call TRBD2 went unverified against the DNA. TRBV1 counts as a pseudogene. The CDR3 is made up of 19 amino acids. The chain's CDR3 is CTSSQFLHAPGLPSYEQYF. The CDR3, as DNA: TGCACCAGCAGCCAATTCCTACACGCCCCGGGACTTCCTTCCTACGAGCAGTACTTC.

This clonotype was found many times. The chain carries TRBV12-3 or TRBV12-4 and TRBJ2-2, with D tentatively TRBD2 (5 bases). The CDR3 spans 13 residues. V was cut by 8 bases and J by 1 base, with 8 bases left in between. The CDR3 spells CASRTENTGELFF. In nucleotides, the CDR3 is TGTGCCAGCCGGACTGAGAACACCGGGGAGCTGTTTTTT.

This clonotype has a count of ten or more. The chain couples TRBV10-3 to TRBJ1-5; 8 bases align to TRBD1. CDR1 ENHRY and CDR2 SYGVKD come from the germline V gene. The CDR3 spans 16 residues. V was pared by 3 bases and J by 3 bases, with 7 bases of the junction left unmatched. DNA of the CDR3: TGTGCCATCAGTGATTCGACAGGGGCCGTCAATCAGCCCCAGCATTTT. Its translation: CAISDSTGAVNQPQHF.